This TCR beta chain is drawn from a study of OX40 agonist ivuxolimab in advanced cancers. Background on the study: The study treated patients with ivuxolimab, an agonistic anti-OX40 (CD134) antibody. A diagnosis of hepatocellular carcinoma, melanoma, renal cell or head and neck cancer was present in dose-escalation patients.

This clone was seen only once. The antigen remains undetermined. Exclusion of a patient followed from autoimmune disease history or systemic immunosuppression. Study-level results: Which antigen the expanded peripheral T cells recognized is unknown.

This CDR3 region has 14 residues. V lost 4 bases and J lost 2, with 13 bases in between. Germline assignment: CDR1 SGHRS and CDR2 YFSETQ. TCRdb's table, derived via immunoSEQ multiplex PCR, lists solely in-frame clones and lacks some. The data contain tens of thousands of clones, about 90% of them singletons. This sequence was found in an adult with an advanced solid tumor such as melanoma, head and neck, liver or kidney cancer. The sequencing here drew on CD4+ or CD8+ T cells sorted from blood, taken in a trial of the OX40 agonist ivuxolimab. V usage is TRBV5-1 and J usage is TRBJ2-7, with D uncertain. The CDR3 sequence is CASSPFSLAYEQYF. CDR3 DNA sequence: TGCGCCAGCAGCCCCTTTTCGCTTGCCTACGAGCAGTACTTC. Filled out from reference TRBV5-1 and TRBJ2-7, the complete variable domain reads KAGVTQTPRYLIKTRGQQVTLSCSPISGHRSVSWYQQTPGQGLQFLFEYFSETQRNKGNFPGRFSGRQFSNSRSEMNVSTLELGDSALYLCASSPFSLAYEQYFGPGTRLTVT.